This TCR beta chain was sequenced for a study of cytomegalovirus exposure and HLA in healthy donors (dated by TCRdb to the late 2010s). General notes on the study: An earlier analysis of several hundred of the donors reported 250 to 300 Gb of sequence data and 117 million unique TCR beta sequences from approximately 180 million T cells. Of the approximately 400 genotyped donors, 81% were placed in the genetic ancestry cluster associated with self-reported Caucasian donors. Because of strong linkage in the cohort, a handful of DR-DQ haplotypes were treated as single units for association and clustering. An earlier analysis of 500 to 750 of the donors applied high-throughput TCR beta sequencing to assess whether each TCR beta V gene segment acted as functional or pseudogenic. The T cell repertoires of around 670 subjects were profiled by immunosequencing and related to cytomegalovirus serostatus. All discovery cohort repertoires had been generated using a single sequencing platform. The study was designed to test whether signatures of past pathogen exposure could be identified by cataloging public T cell receptors. On average, over 200,000 unique TCR beta nucleotide sequences were sequenced per donor among a few hundred genotyped donors of the cohort, with roughly 19% of those sequences being non-productive. Donor age, sex, ethnicity and CMV serostatus were compiled together with the repertoire data. The number of typed donors differed by locus: about 620-640 for A, B, C, DRB1 and DQB1; approximately 540 for DQA1; some 590 for DPA1; and roughly 490 for DPB1. A later analysis re-examined previously published TCR beta repertoires from more than 600 donors and added high-resolution HLA genotyping to investigate patterns of TCR occurrence. In a later genetic analysis, genome-wide SNP genotypes for about 55% of the roughly 700 donors were used, and that subset was treated as a discovery cohort. High-throughput TCR immunosequencing, statistical association of individual TCRs with disease status, and machine learning were combined to predict cytomegalovirus infection status. Along with the 666-subject first cohort, a separate validation cohort of over 90 different subjects was used. Rather than drawing on any new phenotypic data, the later analysis identified candidate immune exposures from TCR beta sequences and the way those sequences occurred across donors. Class I and class II HLA loci were covered by the typing at four-digit resolution. Approximately 300 gigabases of sequencing data and around 88 million unique TCR sequences made up an early release that covered 500 to 650 HLA-typed donors. What the authors observed across the whole study: In a later analysis, TCR association rates were found to vary across HLA loci, with the most associated TCRs seen for DRB1 alleles and the fewest for HLA-C alleles. Sequencing depth was assumed to be roughly uniform across donors in the presence/absence analyses, though that assumption may not hold. Immune exposure information for the cohort was limited to CMV serostatus. A later analysis reported that several top co-occurrence clusters appeared linked to parvovirus B19, influenza, CMV and Epstein-Barr virus. Some IMGT-functional V segments, including TRBV6-2 and TRBV6-3, could not be told apart with the 87-base-pair reads, so those segments were excluded. In an earlier analysis of 587 of the donors, most TCR beta V segments appeared in productive rearrangements about 90% or about 30% of the time, broadly matching IMGT annotations. The cohort was sequenced for TCR beta chains only, and without alpha or paired-chain data the features that could be detected were limited. The authors suggested that the approach could potentially be generalized to other disease states and immunological phenotypes. Correlated functional status among segregating V segments might reflect linkage disequilibrium, but an unknown experimental factor could not be ruled out. Strong co-occurrence of HLA alleles, especially DR and DQ, made assigning TCR associations to individual alleles difficult. Compared with equally common non-associated chains, HLA-associated TCR beta chains in a later analysis were more clonally expanded and had lower generation probabilities. Because counts were too low, some 17 rarely observed V segments, including chromosome 9 orphons, were excluded from the earlier analysis of under 650 of the donors. According to a later genetic analysis, donors in an Asian-associated ancestry cluster had fewer N-insertions in productive TCRs than the approximately 700-donor mean. In the study, about 150 TCR beta chains were listed as associated with cytomegalovirus. In vitro tests confirmed that a few of the cytomegalovirus-associated TCR beta chains recognize cytomegalovirus antigens. Cytomegalovirus status was reported to be diagnosed by the classifier with high specificity and sensitivity in both the original and validation cohorts. Specific HLA alleles were associated with about 17,000 TCR beta sequences at a false discovery rate of 0.05 in a later analysis. Most TCR sequences were observed very rarely across donors, whereas some public TCRs were present in many individuals. According to a later analysis, most CMV-associated TCR beta chains appeared to be HLA-restricted, and the HLA associations seemed to be driven largely by CMV exposure. A further reported finding was that TCR beta sequences accurately predicted the HLA-A and HLA-B alleles for most subjects in the first cohort. Because HLA typing was missing for some donors at each locus, association tests included only the typed subset. V-gene and J-gene trimming of TCR beta chains was associated with a missense DCLRE1C variant in a later genetic analysis, and the association was replicated in an independent cohort. A cluster of highly shared sequence variants was judged likely to be a technical artifact of the sequencing pipeline.

V and J lose 11 bases and 4 bases, and a span of 11 bases separates them. Spanning cysteine to phenylalanine, the CDR3 consists of 11 amino acids. Solely the CDR3 DNA is kept, with 33 bases framed from the first base. CDR1 is given as MNHNS and CDR2 as SASEGT, both from the germline V gene. In the case of this clone: The antigen it binds to is not known. No base-level quality is on record; no much larger clone is a single base apart.

Libraries were built with the immunoSEQ multiplex PCR assay. The multiplex PCR relied on a mix of 60 forward primers for TCR Vbeta segments and 13 reverse primers for TCR Jbeta segments. A multiplex PCR assay on genomic DNA amplified the CDR3 region of rearranged TCR beta genes. On the Illumina HiSeq System, the amplified TCR beta libraries were sequenced as 87-base-pair reads. Per the original workflow: In a later analysis, 80 million or so unique TCR beta chains were counted across the 650 to 700 repertoires, and about 10 million of these chains were shared by at least two donors. Raw reads were error-corrected and collapsed into unique sequences by a nearest-neighbor algorithm in which closely related sequences were merged to remove PCR and sequencing errors. To assign V, D and J gene segments, CDR3 sequences were aligned to IMGT reference sequences. For a sequence to be retained, at least a six-nucleotide match to both a V gene segment and a J gene segment was required. Rearrangements were classified as productive when the CDR3 lacked stop codons and remained in frame with V and J, and all other rearrangements were classified as non-productive. CDR3 was defined by IMGT convention, running from the second conserved V-encoded cysteine to the conserved J-encoded phenylalanine. In an earlier analysis of just under 600 of the donors, sequences lacking an unambiguous match to a single V gene segment were excluded. An earlier analysis of 450 to 650 of the donors called V segments functional above 56.7% productive rearrangements and segregating when the between-donor standard deviation exceeded 5%. To diagnose cytomegalovirus status from the catalog of TCR beta chain sequences, a statistical classification framework was built. In a later analysis, V and J genes were assigned by comparing TCR nucleotide sequences against IMGT/GENE-DB human TR gene sequences. The TCRdist pipeline was used in a later analysis to assign CDR3 sequences and most-parsimonious VDJ recombination scenarios. In a later analysis, every TCR beta chain was defined by the combination of its CDR3 amino acid sequence and its V-gene family, and reads without a unique V-gene family were dropped. A later analysis removed several hundred highly shared, low-generation-probability nucleotide sequences to deal with suspected cross-contamination and a sequencing artifact. A later analysis calculated a clonal expansion index for each public chain from normalized within-repertoire ranks of inferred template counts. In a later analysis, generation probabilities were computed with a VDJ recombination model fitted to out-of-frame rearrangements, and the resulting probabilities were checked against IGoR. In a later analysis, hypergeometric tests were used to score TCR-TCR, TCR-HLA and TCR-CMV co-occurrence, with a repertoire-size bias correction applied to TCR pairs. False discovery rates were estimated in a later analysis by permuting HLA or CMV assignments 20 times. In a later analysis, co-occurring TCRs were grouped using DBSCAN, and TCRdist sequence similarity was added for clustering within HLA-allele-positive subsets. Co-occurrence clustering excluded repertoires with fewer than 30,000 or more than 120,000 public chains, plus five with anomalous nucleotide sharing. Drawn from immuneACCESS, this table holds only the in-frame rearrangements with V and J called that TCRdb kept. Clones are partly lost; checked studies trace under half to an unresolved V gene and leave the rest unexplained. V and J calls and clone size are copied from that table; D and trimming were computed from the DNA. The sample profile shows approximately 140,000 clones; 55% to 80% of them were found once. The biggest ten clones account for 1% to 1.5% of the sample.

The cohort was made up of roughly 670 healthy bone marrow donors. All cohort members were sampled while nominally healthy, although unrecorded immune exposures were likely present. The donor tested CMV seronegative, placing the donor among the 350 or so seronegative members of the cohort. A peripheral blood sample was provided by each donor, and peripheral blood mononuclear cells were used for TCR beta sequencing. Genomic DNA extraction from the blood cell samples was performed with the Qiagen DNeasy Blood Extraction Kit. The chain links TRBV6-1 with TRBJ1-1, and perhaps TRBD1 as D gene, on 6 matching bases. The source material was PBMCs. The receptor comes from a middle-aged woman in good health and CMV-seronegative. The nucleotide sequence reads as follows: TGTGCCGTACGAGGGGGCACTGAAGCTTTCTTT. This sequence encodes CAVRGGTEAFF.